The rows below give T cell receptor beta chains drawn from one sample of a study of PD-1 blockade in classical Hodgkin lymphoma. Repertoires were generated with immunoSEQ multiplex PCR, while TCRdb's copy carries only in-frame clones and drops some. The profile shows 17,000 or so clones, around four fifths of them singletons. Sequenced sample: peripheral blood mononuclear cells (PBMCs). All receptors derive from a human donor with classical Hodgkin lymphoma. The CDR3 runs from the conserved cysteine through the conserved F or W. The order of the fields is D gene, J gene, V gene, CDR3 protein, CDR3 DNA. The D gene is left open where the match is weak.

>-|TRBJ2-5|TRBV5-1
CASSVWGRGQETQYF
TGCGCCAGCAGTGTTTGGGGGAGAGGTCAAGAGACCCAGTACTTC
>-|TRBJ1-3|TRBV6-1
CASRGAGSAGNTIYF
TGTGCCAGCAGGGGGGCAGGGAGCGCTGGAAACACCATATATTTT
>TRBD1|TRBJ1-4|TRBV7-8
CASSLDPRTGPVEKLFF
TGTGCCAGCAGCTTAGACCCGCGGACAGGGCCTGTTGAAAAACTGTTTTTT
>TRBD2|TRBJ2-3|TRBV7-9
CASSSGLAGGSGTDTQYF
TGTGCCAGCAGCTCCGGACTAGCGGGAGGGTCTGGCACAGATACGCAGTATTTT
>TRBD1|TRBJ2-1|TRBV9
CASSVVGTGGSGSSYNEQFF
TGTGCCAGCAGCGTAGTGGGGACAGGGGGTTCCGGGAGCTCCTACAATGAGCAGTTCTTC
>TRBD2|TRBJ2-1|TRBV27
CASSFRGPLAGGNNEQFF
TGTGCCAGCAGTTTTAGGGGTCCCTTAGCGGGAGGCAATAATGAGCAGTTCTTC
>-|TRBJ1-2|TRBV28
CASSLGDGYTF
TGTGCCAGCAGTTTAGGGGATGGCTACACCTTC
>TRBD1|TRBJ2-7|TRBV5-8
CASSLGDSSYEQYF
TGTGCCAGCAGCTTGGGGGACAGCTCCTACGAGCAGTACTTC
>-|TRBJ2-1|TRBV28
CASSPTEGVVFHNEQFF
TGTGCCAGCAGTCCGACGGAGGGAGTTGTATTCCACAATGAGCAGTTCTTC
>-|TRBJ1-5|TRBV5-4
CASSLSPRGNQPQHF
TGTGCCAGCAGCTTGAGTCCAAGGGGCAATCAGCCCCAGCATTTT